A single T cell receptor (beta chain) is shown here with its context. The data are from a study of cytomegalovirus exposure and HLA in healthy donors. The V gene lost 1 base and the J gene lost 2 bases, with 12 bases spanning the gap. The germline gives CDR1 ENHRY, CDR2 SYGVKD. This CDR3 contains 15 residues. PCR amplification relied on 60 Vbeta primers (plus 13 Jbeta primers). Assay used: immunoSEQ multiplex PCR; TCRdb lists only in-frame clones, some missing. The table includes about 160,000 clones, roughly 76% detected once. The specimen sequenced was PBMCs. The rearrangement links TRBV10-3 to TRBJ2-7; D gene uncertain. This clonotype was sampled from a man in his fifties or sixties in good health and CMV-seronegative. The chain's CDR3 is CAISEYTAKPYEQYF. The CDR3 coding sequence is TGTGCCATCAGTGAGTATACAGCCAAGCCCTACGAGCAGTACTTC.